This T cell receptor (beta chain) was sequenced during a study of T cells in tumors after PD-1 blockade. Sequencing was performed with immunoSEQ multiplex PCR; in TCRdb, only in-frame clones are kept and a portion is missing. The sample records around 13,000 clones, 63% being singletons. The CDR3 loop spans 16 amino acids. Germline CDR1 and CDR2: MRHNA and SNTAGT. V was clipped by 2 bases and J by 7 bases; unmatched bases: 10. This TCR was sampled from a human donor with cutaneous squamous cell carcinoma. The gene calls are TRBV6-4 and TRBJ2-2; 7 positions agree with TRBD2. The sample was tumor tissue, taken before anti-PD-1 treatment. This chain's CDR3 is CASSDIGGRAVGELFF. The CDR3 DNA is TGTGCCAGCAGTGACATCGGTGGGAGGGCCGTCGGGGAGCTGTTTTTT.